These T cell receptor beta chains were read from a single sample in a study of T-cell memory formation after mild COVID-19. MiXCR, applied by TCRdb to the 5' RACE reads, yields one record per CDR3 protein. Found here are around 390,000 distinct CDR3 sequences, 15% to 20% of them singletons; the top ten hold about 22%. The sample was PBMCs or a T cell subset sorted from them (not recorded which). The receptors here all came from a young man who had mild COVID-19 (a few samples of this study predate the infection). Cell type and time point are not known. CDR3s include the opening cysteine and the closing phenylalanine or tryptophan. D genes are given only for firm matches. Clone size appears in some rows only: once, few, many, or a class for an expanded clone.

CDR3 protein: CASNRQTDTQYF; CDR3 DNA: TGTGCCAGCAACCGACAGACAGATACGCAGTATTTT; clone size: many; V gene: TRBV2; J gene: TRBJ2-3; D gene: NA
CDR3 protein: CASSYGTGSHGYTF; CDR3 DNA: TGTGCCAGCAGTTACGGGACAGGGTCCCATGGCTACACCTTC; clone size: few; V gene: TRBV6-5; J gene: TRBJ1-2; D gene: TRBD1
CDR3 protein: CASSLETGAHNEQFF; CDR3 DNA: TGTGCCAGCTCTCTCGAGACAGGGGCTCACAATGAGCAGTTCTTC; clone size: few; V gene: TRBV18; J gene: TRBJ2-1; D gene: TRBD1
CDR3 protein: CASSLPGAQGEKLFF; CDR3 DNA: TGTGCCAGCAGCTTGCCGGGGGCCCAGGGGGAAAAACTGTTTTTT; clone size: NA; V gene: TRBV5-5; J gene: TRBJ1-4; D gene: NA
CDR3 protein: CASSQEVAGETQYF; CDR3 DNA: TGTGCCAGCAGCCAAGAGGTGGCGGGGGAGACCCAGTACTTC; clone size: NA; V gene: TRBV3-1; J gene: TRBJ2-5; D gene: NA
CDR3 protein: CASSQDQYNSPLHF; CDR3 DNA: TGCGCCAGCAGCCAAGACCAGTATAATTCACCCCTCCACTTT; clone size: few; V gene: TRBV4-1; J gene: TRBJ1-6; D gene: NA
CDR3 protein: CASSPQDFGGETQYF; CDR3 DNA: TGCGCCAGCAGCCCCCAGGACTTTGGAGGGGAGACCCAGTACTTC; clone size: few; V gene: TRBV5-1; J gene: TRBJ2-5; D gene: NA
CDR3 protein: CAWREGVNTEAFF; CDR3 DNA: TGTGCCTGGAGGGAAGGTGTGAACACTGAAGCTTTCTTT; clone size: NA; V gene: TRBV30; J gene: TRBJ1-1; D gene: NA
CDR3 protein: CASSQGLITEAFF; CDR3 DNA: TGTGCCAGCAGCCAAGGACTGATCACTGAAGCTTTCTTT; clone size: NA; V gene: TRBV4-2; J gene: TRBJ1-1; D gene: NA
CDR3 protein: CASSTPGGGRYNEQFF; CDR3 DNA: TGTGCCAGCAGTACCCCTGGCGGGGGGCGATACAATGAGCAGTTCTTC; clone size: few; V gene: TRBV12-3/TRBV12-4; J gene: TRBJ2-1; D gene: TRBD2
CDR3 protein: CASSFRSPLHF; CDR3 DNA: TGTGCCAGCAGCTTCCGTTCACCCCTCCACTTT; clone size: NA; V gene: TRBV7-8; J gene: TRBJ1-6; D gene: NA
CDR3 protein: CARARGPVRGETQYF; CDR3 DNA: TGTGCCAGGGCACGAGGACCAGTGCGCGGGGAGACCCAGTACTTC; clone size: NA; V gene: TRBV2; J gene: TRBJ2-5; D gene: NA
CDR3 protein: CSADSPGNRASAFF; CDR3 DNA: TGCAGTGCTGACTCCCCAGGGAACAGGGCATCGGCTTTCTTT; clone size: NA; V gene: TRBV20-1; J gene: TRBJ1-1; D gene: NA
CDR3 protein: CASSSGPVEDTQYF; CDR3 DNA: TGTGCCAGCAGCTCCGGGCCCGTAGAGGATACGCAGTATTTT; clone size: few; V gene: TRBV7-2; J gene: TRBJ2-3; D gene: NA